This T cell receptor beta chain was captured in a study of post-analysis software for immune sequencing data. Concerning this clonotype itself: Its target is not known.

Trimming cost V 1 base and J 9 bases; bases outside gene matches: 6. Germline assignment: CDR1 KGHDR and CDR2 SFDVKD. The CDR3 contains 16 residues. Carried by the TCR beta cDNA libraries were unique molecular identifiers. Each CDR3 protein is one row after TCRdb ran MiXCR on the PCR reads. The sample includes about 540,000 distinct CDR3 sequences, approximately 31% of them seen just once. Points from the study as a whole: Patients used about five TRBV segments, including TRBV5-6, TRBV5-1 and TRBV20-1, more often than controls.

The TCR was taken from a girl younger than 18 with multiple sclerosis. Sequenced input: blood. The chain recombines TRBV24-1 with TRBJ2-1; 12 bases fit TRBD2. CDR3 nucleotides: TGTGCCACCAGTGATTTCGCTAGCGGGGGGGCGGCTGAGCAGTTCTTC. Its translation: CATSDFASGGAAEQFF.